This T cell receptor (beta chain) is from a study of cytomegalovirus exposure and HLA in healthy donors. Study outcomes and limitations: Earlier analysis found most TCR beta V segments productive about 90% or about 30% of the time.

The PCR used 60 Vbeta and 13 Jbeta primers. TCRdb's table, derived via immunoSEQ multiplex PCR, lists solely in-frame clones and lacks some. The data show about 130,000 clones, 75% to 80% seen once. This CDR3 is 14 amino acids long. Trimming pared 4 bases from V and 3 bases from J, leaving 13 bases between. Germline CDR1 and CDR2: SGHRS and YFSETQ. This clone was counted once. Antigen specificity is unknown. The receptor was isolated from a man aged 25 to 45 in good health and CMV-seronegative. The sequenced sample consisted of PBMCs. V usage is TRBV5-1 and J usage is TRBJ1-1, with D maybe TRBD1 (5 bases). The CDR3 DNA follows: TGCGCCAGCAGCCCCCCCTTAGGGGACACTGAAGCTTTCTTT. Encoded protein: CASSPPLGDTEAFF.